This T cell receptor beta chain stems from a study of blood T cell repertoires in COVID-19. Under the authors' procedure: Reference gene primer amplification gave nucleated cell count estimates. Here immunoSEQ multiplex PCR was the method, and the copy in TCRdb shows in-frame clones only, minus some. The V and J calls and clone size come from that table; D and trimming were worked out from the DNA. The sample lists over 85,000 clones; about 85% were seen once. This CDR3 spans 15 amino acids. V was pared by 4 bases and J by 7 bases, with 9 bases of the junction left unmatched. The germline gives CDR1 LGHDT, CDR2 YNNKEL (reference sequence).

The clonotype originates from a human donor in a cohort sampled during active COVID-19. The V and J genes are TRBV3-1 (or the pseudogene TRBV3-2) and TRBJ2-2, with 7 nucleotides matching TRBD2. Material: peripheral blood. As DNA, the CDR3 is TGTGCCAGCAGCCCTGCTAGCGGAGGGATCGGGGAGCTGTTTTTT. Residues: CASSPASGGIGELFF.